The table lists the clone carrying this T cell receptor (beta chain) with many counts. TCRdb re-analysed the RT-PCR reads in MiXCR, keeping a single row per CDR3 protein. There are 150,000 to 200,000 distinct CDR3 sequences in the sample; about an eighth occur only once, and approximately 32% lies in the top ten. Trimming cost V 3 bases and J 3 bases, with 18 bases left between them. This CDR3 spans 16 amino acids. From germline, CDR1 is MDHEN and CDR2 SYDVKM. This entry is derived from a study of response to subunit inactivated influenza vaccine. Another study also made use of these data, one on T cells expressing NK-cell markers. That study adds: What made the TCR beta cDNA was 5'RACE template switching with UMIs. Anti-gamma-delta TCR antibody use in several experiments restricted sorting to alpha-beta TCR T cells.

This sample comprised CD8+ T cells sorted from PBMCs, obtained 11 to 12 days after vaccination. The origin of this receptor is a man in his fifties who received an inactivated influenza vaccine. V and J are TRBV28 and TRBJ2-7; D may be TRBD1 (5 bases). CDR3: CASSFWLEAGIYEQYF. The DNA of the CDR3 is TGTGCCAGCAGTTTTTGGCTCGAGGCAGGGATCTACGAGCAGTACTTC. Looking up the rest from reference TRBV28 and TRBJ2-7 gives the full variable domain: DVKVTQSSRYLVKRTGEKVFLECVQDMDHENMFWYRQDPGLGLRLIYFSYDVKMKEKGDIPEGYSVSREKKERFSLILESASTNQTSMYLCASSFWLEAGIYEQYFGPGTRLTVT.